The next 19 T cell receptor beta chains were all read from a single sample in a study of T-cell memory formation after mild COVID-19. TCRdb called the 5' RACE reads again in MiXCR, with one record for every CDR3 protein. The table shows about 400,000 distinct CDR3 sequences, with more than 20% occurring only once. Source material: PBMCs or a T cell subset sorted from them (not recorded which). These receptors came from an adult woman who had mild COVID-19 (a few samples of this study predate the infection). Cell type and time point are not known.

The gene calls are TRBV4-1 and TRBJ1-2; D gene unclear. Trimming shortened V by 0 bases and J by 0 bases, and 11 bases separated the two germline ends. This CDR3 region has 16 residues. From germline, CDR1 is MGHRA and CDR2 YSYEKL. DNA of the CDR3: TGCGCCAGCAGCCAAGAAATTGCGTTTACTAACTATGGCTACACCTTC. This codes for CASSQEIAFTNYGYTF.

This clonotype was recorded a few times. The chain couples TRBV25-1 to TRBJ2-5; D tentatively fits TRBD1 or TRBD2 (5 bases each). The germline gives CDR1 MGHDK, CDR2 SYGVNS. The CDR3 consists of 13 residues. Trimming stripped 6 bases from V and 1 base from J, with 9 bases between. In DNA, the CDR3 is TGTGCCAGCAGGAGGGGTCGCCAAGAGACCCAGTACTTC. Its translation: CASRRGRQETQYF.

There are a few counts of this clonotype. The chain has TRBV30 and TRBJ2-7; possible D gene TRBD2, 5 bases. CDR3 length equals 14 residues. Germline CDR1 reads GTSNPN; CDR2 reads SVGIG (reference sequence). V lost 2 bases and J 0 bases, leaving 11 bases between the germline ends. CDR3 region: CAWSLLGVSYEQYF. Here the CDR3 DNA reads TGTGCCTGGAGTCTTTTGGGAGTCTCCTACGAGCAGTACTTC.

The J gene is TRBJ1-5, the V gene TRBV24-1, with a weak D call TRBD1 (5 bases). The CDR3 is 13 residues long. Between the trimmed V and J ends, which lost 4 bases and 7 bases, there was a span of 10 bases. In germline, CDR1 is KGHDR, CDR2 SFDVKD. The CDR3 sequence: CATSERWGQPQHF. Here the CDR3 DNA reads TGTGCCACCAGTGAACGCTGGGGGCAGCCCCAGCATTTT.

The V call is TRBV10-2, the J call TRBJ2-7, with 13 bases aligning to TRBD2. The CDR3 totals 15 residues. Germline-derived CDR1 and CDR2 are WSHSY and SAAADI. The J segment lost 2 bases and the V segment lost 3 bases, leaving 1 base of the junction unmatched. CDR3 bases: TGCGCCAGCAGTGAAACTAGCGGGGGGGCCTACGAGCAGTACTTC. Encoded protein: CASSETSGGAYEQYF.

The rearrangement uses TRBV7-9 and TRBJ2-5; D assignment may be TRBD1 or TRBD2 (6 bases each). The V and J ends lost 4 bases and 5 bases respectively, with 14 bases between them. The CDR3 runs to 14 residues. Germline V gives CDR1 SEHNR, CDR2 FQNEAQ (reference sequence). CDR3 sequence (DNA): TGTGCCAGCAGCTCCTCGGGGGCTGGTGAGACCCAGTACTTC. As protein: CASSSSGAGETQYF.

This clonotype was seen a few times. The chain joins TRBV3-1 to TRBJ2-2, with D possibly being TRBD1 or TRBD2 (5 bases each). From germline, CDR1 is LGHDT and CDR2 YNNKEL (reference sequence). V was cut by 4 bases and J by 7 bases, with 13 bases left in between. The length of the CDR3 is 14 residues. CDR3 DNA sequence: TGTGCCAGCAGCCCTGGGACCGCCAACGGGGAGCTGTTTTTT. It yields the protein CASSPGTANGELFF.

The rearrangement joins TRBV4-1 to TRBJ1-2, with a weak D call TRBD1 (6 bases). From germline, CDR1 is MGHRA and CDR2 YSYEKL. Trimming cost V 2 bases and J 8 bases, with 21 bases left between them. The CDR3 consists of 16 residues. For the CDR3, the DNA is TGCGCCAGCAGCCAACTAACTTTGGGGGGGGCGCTGGGCTACACCTTC. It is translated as CASSQLTLGGALGYTF.

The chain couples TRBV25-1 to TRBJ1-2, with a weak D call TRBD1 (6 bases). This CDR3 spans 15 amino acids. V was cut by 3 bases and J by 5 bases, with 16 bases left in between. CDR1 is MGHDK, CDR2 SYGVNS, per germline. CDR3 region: CASSDSGQTSYGYTF. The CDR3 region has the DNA TGTGCCAGCAGTGATTCCGGACAGACCTCTTATGGCTACACCTTC.

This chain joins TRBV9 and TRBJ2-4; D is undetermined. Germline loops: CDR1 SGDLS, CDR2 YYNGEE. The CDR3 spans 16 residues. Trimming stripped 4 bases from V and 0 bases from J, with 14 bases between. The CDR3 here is CASSPGPVLAKNIQYF. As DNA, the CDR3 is TGTGCCAGCAGCCCAGGCCCAGTCCTAGCCAAAAACATTCAGTACTTC.

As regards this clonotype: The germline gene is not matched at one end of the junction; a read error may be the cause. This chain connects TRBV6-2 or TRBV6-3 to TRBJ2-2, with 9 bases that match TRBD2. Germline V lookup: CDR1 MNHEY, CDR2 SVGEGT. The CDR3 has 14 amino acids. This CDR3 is CAGRPAGGPGELFF. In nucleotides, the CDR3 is TGTGCCGGCAGGCCCGCGGGAGGGCCCGGGGAGCTGTTTTTT.

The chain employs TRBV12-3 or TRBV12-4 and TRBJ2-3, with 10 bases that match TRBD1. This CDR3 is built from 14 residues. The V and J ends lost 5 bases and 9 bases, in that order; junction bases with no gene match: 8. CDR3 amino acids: CASSEGQGFDTQYF. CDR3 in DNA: TGTGCCAGCAGTGAGGGACAGGGGTTTGACACGCAGTATTTT.

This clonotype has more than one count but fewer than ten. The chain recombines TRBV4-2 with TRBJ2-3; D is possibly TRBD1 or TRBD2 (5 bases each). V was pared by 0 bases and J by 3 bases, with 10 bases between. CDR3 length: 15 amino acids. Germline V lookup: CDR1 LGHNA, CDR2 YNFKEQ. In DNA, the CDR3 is TGTGCCAGCAGCCAAGATCCCGGGACGACAGATACGCAGTATTTT. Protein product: CASSQDPGTTDTQYF.

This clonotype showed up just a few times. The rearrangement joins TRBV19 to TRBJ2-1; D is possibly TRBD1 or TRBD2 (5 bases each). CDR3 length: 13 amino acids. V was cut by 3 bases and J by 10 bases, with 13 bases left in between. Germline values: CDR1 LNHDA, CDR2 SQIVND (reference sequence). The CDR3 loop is CASSISRGGEQFF. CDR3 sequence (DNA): TGTGCCAGTAGTATTTCTCGGGGCGGGGAGCAGTTCTTC.

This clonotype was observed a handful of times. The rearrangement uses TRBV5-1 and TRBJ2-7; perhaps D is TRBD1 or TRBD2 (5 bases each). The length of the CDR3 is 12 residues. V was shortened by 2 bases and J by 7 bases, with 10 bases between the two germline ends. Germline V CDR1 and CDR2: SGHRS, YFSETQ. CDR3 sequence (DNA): TGCGCCAGCAGCTTCTTGGGGGAAGAGCAGTACTTC. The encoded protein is CASSFLGEEQYF.

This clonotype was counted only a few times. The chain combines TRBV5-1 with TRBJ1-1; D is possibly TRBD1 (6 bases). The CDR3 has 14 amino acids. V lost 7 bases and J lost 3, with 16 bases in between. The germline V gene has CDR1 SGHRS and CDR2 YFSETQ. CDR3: CASRNREGDTEAFF. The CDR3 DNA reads TGCGCCAGCCGAAACAGGGAAGGGGACACTGAAGCTTTCTTT. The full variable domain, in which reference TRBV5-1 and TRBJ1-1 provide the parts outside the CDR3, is KAGVTQTPRYLIKTRGQQVTLSCSPISGHRSVSWYQQTPGQGLQFLFEYFSETQRNKGNFPGRFSGRQFSNSRSEMNVSTLELGDSALYLCASRNREGDTEAFFGQGTRLTVV.

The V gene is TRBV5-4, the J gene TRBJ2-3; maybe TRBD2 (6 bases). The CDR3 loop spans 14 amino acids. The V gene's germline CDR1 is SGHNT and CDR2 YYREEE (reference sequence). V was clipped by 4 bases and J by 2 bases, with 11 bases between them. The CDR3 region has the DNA TGTGCCAGCAGCCCGGGGGAGTCCACAGATACGCAGTATTTT. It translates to CASSPGESTDTQYF.

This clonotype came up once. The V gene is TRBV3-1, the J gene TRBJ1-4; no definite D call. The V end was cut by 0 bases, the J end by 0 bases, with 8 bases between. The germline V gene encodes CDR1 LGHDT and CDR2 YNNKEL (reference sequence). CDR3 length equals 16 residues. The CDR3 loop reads CASSQEGRATNEKLFF. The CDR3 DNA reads TGTGCCAGCAGCCAAGAAGGCCGCGCAACTAATGAAAAACTGTTTTTT.

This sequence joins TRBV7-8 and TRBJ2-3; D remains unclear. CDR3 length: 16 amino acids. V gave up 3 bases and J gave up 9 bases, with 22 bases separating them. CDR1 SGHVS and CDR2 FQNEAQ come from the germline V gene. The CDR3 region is CASSFPSVGLGSTQYF. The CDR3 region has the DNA TGTGCCAGCAGCTTTCCCTCGGTAGGCCTCGGGTCGACGCAGTATTTT.